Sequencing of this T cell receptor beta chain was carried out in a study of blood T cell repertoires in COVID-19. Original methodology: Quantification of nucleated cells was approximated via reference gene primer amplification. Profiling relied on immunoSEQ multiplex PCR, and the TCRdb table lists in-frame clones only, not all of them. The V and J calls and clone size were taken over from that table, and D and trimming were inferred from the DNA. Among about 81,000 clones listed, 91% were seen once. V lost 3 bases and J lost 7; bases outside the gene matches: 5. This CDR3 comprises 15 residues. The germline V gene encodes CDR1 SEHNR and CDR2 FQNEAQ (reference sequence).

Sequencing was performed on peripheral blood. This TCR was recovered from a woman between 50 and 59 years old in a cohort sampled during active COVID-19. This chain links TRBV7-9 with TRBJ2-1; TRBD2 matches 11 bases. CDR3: CASSFTSGSENEQFF. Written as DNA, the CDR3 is TGTGCCAGCAGCTTCACTAGCGGGAGTGAAAATGAGCAGTTCTTC.